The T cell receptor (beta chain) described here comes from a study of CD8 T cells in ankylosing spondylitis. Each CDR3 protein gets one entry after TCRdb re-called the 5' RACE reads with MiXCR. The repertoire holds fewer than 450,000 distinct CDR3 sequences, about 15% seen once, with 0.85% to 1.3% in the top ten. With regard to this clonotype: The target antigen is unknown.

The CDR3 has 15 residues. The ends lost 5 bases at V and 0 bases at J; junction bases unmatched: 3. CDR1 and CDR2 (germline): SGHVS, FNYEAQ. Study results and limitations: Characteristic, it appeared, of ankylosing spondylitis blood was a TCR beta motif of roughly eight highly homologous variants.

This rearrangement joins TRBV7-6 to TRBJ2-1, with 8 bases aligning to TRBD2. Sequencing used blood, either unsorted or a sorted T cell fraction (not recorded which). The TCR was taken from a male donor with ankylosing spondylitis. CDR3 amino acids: CASSLSGVSYNEQFF. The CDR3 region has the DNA TGTGCCAGCAGCCTTAGCGGGGTCTCCTACAATGAGCAGTTCTTC.